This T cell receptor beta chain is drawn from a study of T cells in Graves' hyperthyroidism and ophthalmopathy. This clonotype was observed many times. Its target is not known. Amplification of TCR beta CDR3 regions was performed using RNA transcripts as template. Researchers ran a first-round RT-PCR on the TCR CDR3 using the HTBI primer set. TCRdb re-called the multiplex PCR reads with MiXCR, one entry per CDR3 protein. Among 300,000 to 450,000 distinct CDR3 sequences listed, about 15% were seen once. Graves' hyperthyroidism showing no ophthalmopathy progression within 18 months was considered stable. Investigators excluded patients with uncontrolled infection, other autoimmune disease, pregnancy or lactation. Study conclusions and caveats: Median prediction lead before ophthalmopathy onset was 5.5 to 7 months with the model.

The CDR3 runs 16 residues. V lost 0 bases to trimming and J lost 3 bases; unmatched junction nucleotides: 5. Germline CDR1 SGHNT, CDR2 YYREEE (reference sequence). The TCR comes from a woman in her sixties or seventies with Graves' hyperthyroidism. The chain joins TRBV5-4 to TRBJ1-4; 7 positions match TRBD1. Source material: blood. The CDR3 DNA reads TGTGCCAGCAGCTTGGATCCTGGGACAGCTAATGAAAAACTGTTTTTT. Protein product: CASSLDPGTANEKLFF.